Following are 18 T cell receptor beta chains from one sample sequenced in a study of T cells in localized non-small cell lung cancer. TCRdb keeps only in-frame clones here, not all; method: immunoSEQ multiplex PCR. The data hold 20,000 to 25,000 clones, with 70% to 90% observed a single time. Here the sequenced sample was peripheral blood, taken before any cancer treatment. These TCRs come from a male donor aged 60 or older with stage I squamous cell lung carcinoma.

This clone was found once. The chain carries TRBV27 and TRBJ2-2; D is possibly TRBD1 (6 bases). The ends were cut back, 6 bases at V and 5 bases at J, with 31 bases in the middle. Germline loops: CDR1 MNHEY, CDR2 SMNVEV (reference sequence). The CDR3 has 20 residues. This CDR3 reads CASSLLGPSTQGLGTGELFF. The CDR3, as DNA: TGTGCCAGCAGCCTGCTTGGCCCATCAACACAGGGATTAGGAACCGGGGAGCTGTTTTTT.

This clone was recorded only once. CDR3 loop: CASSLAPGANNEQFF. The CDR3, as DNA: TGCGCCAGCAGCTTGGCCCCAGGGGCGAACAATGAGCAGTTCTTC. The V call is TRBV5-1, the J call TRBJ2-1; D may be TRBD1 (6 bases). Deletions cut 0 bases from V and 5 bases from J, with 12 bases between. The CDR3 has 15 amino acids. Germline CDR1 reads SGHRS; CDR2 reads YFSETQ.

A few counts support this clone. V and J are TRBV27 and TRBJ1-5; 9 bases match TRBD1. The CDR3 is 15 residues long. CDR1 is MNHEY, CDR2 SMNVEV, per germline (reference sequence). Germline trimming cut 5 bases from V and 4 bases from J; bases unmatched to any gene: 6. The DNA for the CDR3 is TGTGCCAGCAGTCCATCCGGGACAGGGAATCAGCCCCAGCATTTT. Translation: CASSPSGTGNQPQHF.

Here the CDR3 DNA reads TGCAGCACATTATCGGGGGGGAACACTGAAGCTTTCTTT. Protein sequence: CSTLSGGNTEAFF. The J gene is TRBJ1-1, the V gene TRBV29-1, with TRBD1 as a possible D gene (5 bases). V lost 8 bases, J lost 1 base, and 14 bases lay in between. Germline CDR1 SQVTM, CDR2 ANQGSEA. This CDR3 region has 13 residues.

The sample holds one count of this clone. The DNA of the CDR3 is TGTGCCAGCAGTTTATTGGCAGGGGCCACAAATAGCAATCAGCCCCAGCATTTT. As protein: CASSLLAGATNSNQPQHF. V is TRBV27 and J is TRBJ1-5; TRBD1 is a possible D gene (6 bases). The V end lost 1 base, the J end lost 0 bases, and 16 bases lay between the germline ends. Germline loops: CDR1 MNHEY, CDR2 SMNVEV (reference sequence). The CDR3 contains 18 residues.

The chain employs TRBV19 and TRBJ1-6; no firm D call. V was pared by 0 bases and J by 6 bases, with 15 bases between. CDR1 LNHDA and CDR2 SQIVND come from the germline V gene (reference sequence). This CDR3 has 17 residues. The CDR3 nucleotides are TGTGCCAGTAGTATAGAAGGGCCCCGGAGCCTTAATTCACCCCTCCACTTT. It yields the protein CASSIEGPRSLNSPLHF.

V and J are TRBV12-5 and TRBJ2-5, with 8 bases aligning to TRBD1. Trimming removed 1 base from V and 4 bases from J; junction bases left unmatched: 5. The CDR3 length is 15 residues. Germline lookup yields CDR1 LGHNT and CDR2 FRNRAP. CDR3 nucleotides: TGTGCTAGTGGTTTGGGCTCAACAGGGGGAGAGACCCAGTACTTC. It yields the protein CASGLGSTGGETQYF.

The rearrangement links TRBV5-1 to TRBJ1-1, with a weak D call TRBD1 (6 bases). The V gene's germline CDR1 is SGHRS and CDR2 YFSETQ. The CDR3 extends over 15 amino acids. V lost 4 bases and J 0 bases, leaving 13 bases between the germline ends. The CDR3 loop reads CASSPTGPLNTEAFF. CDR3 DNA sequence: TGCGCCAGCAGCCCTACAGGGCCGCTGAACACTGAAGCTTTCTTT.

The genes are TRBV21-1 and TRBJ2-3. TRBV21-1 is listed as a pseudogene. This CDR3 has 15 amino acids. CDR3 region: CASSKAGQRTDTQYF. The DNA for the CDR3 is TGTGCCAGCAGCAAAGCAGGGCAGCGCACAGATACGCAGTATTTT.

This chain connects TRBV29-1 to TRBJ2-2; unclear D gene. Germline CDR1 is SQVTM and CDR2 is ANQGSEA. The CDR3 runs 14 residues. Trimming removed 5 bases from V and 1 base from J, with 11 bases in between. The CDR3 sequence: CSVYDSLNTGELFF. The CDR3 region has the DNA TGCAGCGTTTATGATTCTCTGAACACCGGGGAGCTGTTTTTT.

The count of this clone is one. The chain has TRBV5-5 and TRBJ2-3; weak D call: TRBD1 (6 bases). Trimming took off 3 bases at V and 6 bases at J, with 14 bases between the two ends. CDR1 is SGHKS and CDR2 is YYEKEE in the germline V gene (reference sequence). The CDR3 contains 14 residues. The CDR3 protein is CASSSKGEMDTQYF. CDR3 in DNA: TGTGCCAGCAGCTCAAAGGGGGAGATGGATACGCAGTATTTT.

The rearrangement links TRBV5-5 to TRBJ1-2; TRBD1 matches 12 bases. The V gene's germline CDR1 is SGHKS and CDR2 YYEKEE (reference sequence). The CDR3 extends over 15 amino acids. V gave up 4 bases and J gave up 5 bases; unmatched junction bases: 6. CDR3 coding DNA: TGTGCCAGCAGCCCTGGGACAGGGGGCAGTTATGGCTACACCTTC. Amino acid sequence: CASSPGTGGSYGYTF.

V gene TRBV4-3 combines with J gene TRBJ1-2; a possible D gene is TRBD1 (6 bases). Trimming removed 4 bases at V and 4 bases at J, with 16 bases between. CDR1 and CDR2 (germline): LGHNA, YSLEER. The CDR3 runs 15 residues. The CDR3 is CASSLSTGNGYGYTF. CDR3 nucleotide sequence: TGCGCCAGCAGCCTGTCAACAGGGAACGGCTATGGCTACACCTTC.

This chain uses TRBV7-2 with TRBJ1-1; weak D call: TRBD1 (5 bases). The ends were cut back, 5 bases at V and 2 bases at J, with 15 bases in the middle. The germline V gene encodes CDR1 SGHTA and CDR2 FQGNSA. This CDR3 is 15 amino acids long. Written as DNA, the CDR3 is TGTGCCAGCAGCCCAGGGCCGGGGACTAACACTGAAGCTTTCTTT. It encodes CASSPGPGTNTEAFF.

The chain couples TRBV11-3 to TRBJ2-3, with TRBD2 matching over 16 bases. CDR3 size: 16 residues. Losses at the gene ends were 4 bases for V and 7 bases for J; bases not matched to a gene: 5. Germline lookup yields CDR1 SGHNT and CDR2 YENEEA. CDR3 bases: TGTGCCAGCAGCTCGGGACTAGCGGGGGGGCCGTATACGCAGTATTTT. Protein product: CASSSGLAGGPYTQYF.

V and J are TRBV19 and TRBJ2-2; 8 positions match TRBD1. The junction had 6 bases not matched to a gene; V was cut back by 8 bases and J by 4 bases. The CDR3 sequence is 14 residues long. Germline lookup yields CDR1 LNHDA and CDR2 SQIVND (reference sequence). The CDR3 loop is CASRRQGSTGELFF. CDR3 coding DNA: TGTGCCAGTCGGAGACAGGGGAGCACCGGGGAGCTGTTTTTT.

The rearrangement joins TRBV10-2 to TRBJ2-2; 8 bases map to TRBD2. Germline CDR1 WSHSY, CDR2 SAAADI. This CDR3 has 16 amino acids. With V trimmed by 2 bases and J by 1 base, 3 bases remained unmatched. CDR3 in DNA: TGCGCCAGCAGTGAGAGTAGCGGGGTGAACACCGGGGAGCTGTTTTTT. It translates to CASSESSGVNTGELFF.

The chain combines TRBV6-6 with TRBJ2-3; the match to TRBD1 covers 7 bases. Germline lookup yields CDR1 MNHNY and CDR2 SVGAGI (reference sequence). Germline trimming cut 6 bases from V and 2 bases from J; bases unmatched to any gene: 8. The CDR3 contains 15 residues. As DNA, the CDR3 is TGTGCCAGCAGCACCGGACAGGTCTCCACAGATACGCAGTATTTT. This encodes CASSTGQVSTDTQYF.